These 27 T cell receptor beta chains were all obtained from the same sample, sequenced in a study of regulatory T cells in long-lasting Graves disease. Combining iRepertoire HTBI primers with Arm-PCR of CDR3 regions, the authors built TCR beta libraries. TCRdb analysed the multiplex PCR reads with MiXCR anew, one entry per CDR3 protein. The sample holds roughly 430,000 distinct CDR3 sequences; roughly 17% are singletons and the top ten take approximately 11%. Regarding time point: newly diagnosed GD, antithyroid drugs for less than 3 months. Researchers made the TCR library from RNA that was extracted from PBMCs. These records were also assigned to another study, of T cells in Graves' hyperthyroidism and ophthalmopathy.

The source was peripheral blood mononuclear cells (PBMCs), collected at new diagnosis, from a patient treated with antithyroid drugs. The receptors originated from a woman in her 30s with Graves disease.

The rearrangement joins TRBV27 to TRBJ2-7; a weak D match, TRBD1 (5 bases). Trimming cost V 2 bases and J 1 base, with 12 bases left between them. This CDR3 comprises 15 residues. Germline-derived CDR1 and CDR2 are MNHEY and SMNVEV (reference sequence). CDR3 sequence: CASSLQGSFSYEQYF. Here the CDR3 DNA reads TGTGCCAGCAGTTTACAGGGTTCGTTTTCCTACGAGCAGTACTTC.

This sequence joins TRBV28 and TRBJ2-3; TRBD1 aligns across 7 bases. From germline, CDR1 is MDHEN and CDR2 SYDVKM. The CDR3 length is 16 residues. The ends lost 5 bases at V and 4 bases at J; junction bases unmatched: 12. CDR3 protein: CASSRLTGISADTQYF. CDR3 DNA sequence: TGTGCCAGCAGTCGACTGACAGGGATTTCAGCAGATACGCAGTATTTT.

The rearrangement uses TRBV20-1 and TRBJ2-1; no reliable D call. The V end was cut by 6 bases, the J end by 5 bases, with 20 bases between. This CDR3 region has 15 residues. Germline assignment: CDR1 DFQATT and CDR2 SNEGSKA (reference sequence). The CDR3 spells CSATPLAPRHNEQFF. In DNA, the CDR3 is TGCAGTGCAACCCCACTTGCCCCCCGGCACAATGAGCAGTTCTTC.

The chain couples TRBV2 to TRBJ2-3; 9 positions match TRBD2. The CDR3 runs 15 residues. The germline V gene has CDR1 SNHLY and CDR2 FYNNEI. After removal of 2 bases from V and 7 bases from J, the junction contained 7 bases not matched to a gene. The CDR3 spells CASSELAGGDNTQYF. In DNA form, the CDR3 reads TGTGCCAGCAGTGAACTTGCGGGAGGGGACAATACGCAGTATTTT.

This clonotype was observed many times. The V call is TRBV12-3 or TRBV12-4, the J call TRBJ2-3; 11 positions agree with TRBD2. Trimming at V came to 4 bases and at J to 3 bases, leaving 6 bases not matched to a gene. CDR3 length: 16 residues. The CDR3 DNA follows: TGTGCCAGCAGTTCCCAGACTAGCGGGAAGACAGATACGCAGTATTTT. It is translated as CASSSQTSGKTDTQYF.

This clonotype has a count of ten or more. The chain has TRBV7-9 and TRBJ2-4; the D gene is possibly TRBD2 (5 bases). Between the trimmed V and J ends, which lost 1 base and 1 base, there was a span of 11 bases. The length of the CDR3 is 16 residues. Per the germline V gene, CDR1 is SEHNR and CDR2 is FQNEAQ (reference sequence). The DNA for the CDR3 is TGTGCCAGCAGCTTAGACCTCACGGGGGCCAAAAACATTCAGTACTTC. The encoded protein is CASSLDLTGAKNIQYF.

At least ten counts were recorded for this clonotype. The chain has TRBV18 and TRBJ2-7; 7 bases align to TRBD1. The germline CDR1 and CDR2 sequences are KGHSH and LQKENI. The CDR3 loop spans 14 amino acids. The V and J ends lost 5 bases and 6 bases, in that order; junction bases with no gene match: 10. CDR3 in amino acids: CASSIQGPFSEQYF. CDR3 sequence (DNA): TGTGCCAGCTCAATACAGGGGCCTTTCTCCGAGCAGTACTTC.

This rearrangement joins TRBV5-1 to TRBJ2-1, with TRBD2 identical over 8 bases. This CDR3 is built from 17 residues. Trimming removed 3 bases from V and 3 bases from J; junction bases left unmatched: 11. Germline V CDR1 and CDR2: SGHRS, YFSETQ. The CDR3 bases are TGCGCCAGCAGCTGGCGGGGGGACCCATCTCGCTACAATGAGCAGTTCTTC. This gives the protein CASSWRGDPSRYNEQFF.

This clonotype was detected only a few times. The chain uses TRBV6-1 and TRBJ2-6, with a weak D call TRBD1 (5 bases). Trimming pared 6 bases from V and 2 bases from J, leaving 8 bases between. Germline V gene data show CDR1 as MNHNS and CDR2 as SASEGT. There are 14 residues in the CDR3. CDR3 DNA: TGTGCCAGCAGCCTGACAGCTGGGGCCAACGTCCTGACTTTC. Translated: CASSLTAGANVLTF.

This clonotype was seen at least ten times. The chain employs TRBV3-1 and TRBJ2-1, with 10 bases lining up with TRBD1. Germline assignment: CDR1 LGHDT and CDR2 YNNKEL (reference sequence). The ends lost 2 bases at V and 5 bases at J; junction bases unmatched: 6. The CDR3 contains 16 residues. Written as DNA, the CDR3 is TGTGCCAGCAGCCAAATCCCCGGGACAGGGGACAATGAGCAGTTCTTC. Encoded protein: CASSQIPGTGDNEQFF.

This clonotype was recorded a few times. The chain is built from TRBV5-1 and TRBJ2-1, with TRBD1 identical over 8 bases. The germline V gene encodes CDR1 SGHRS and CDR2 YFSETQ. The CDR3 contains 16 residues. Trimming at V came to 4 bases and at J to 3 bases, leaving 9 bases not matched to a gene. CDR3 nucleotide sequence: TGCGCCAGCAGCCGCGATAACAGGGGGAGCTACAATGAGCAGTTCTTC. Encoded protein: CASSRDNRGSYNEQFF.

This clonotype has ten or more counts. This sequence joins TRBV20-1 and TRBJ2-1; 12 nucleotides match TRBD2. V trimming: 6 bases; J trimming: 8 bases; junction bases outside the gene matches: 11. This CDR3 region has 15 residues. In germline, CDR1 is DFQATT, CDR2 SNEGSKA (reference sequence). The CDR3, as DNA: TGCAGTGCGAAGGGTTCTAGCGGGAGGGCAGATGAGCAGTTCTTC. Protein: CSAKGSSGRADEQFF.

This clonotype has ten or more counts. This sequence joins TRBV6-1 and TRBJ2-5; tentative D call: TRBD2 (6 bases). The CDR3 loop spans 13 amino acids. The germline V gene encodes CDR1 MNHNS and CDR2 SASEGT. Between the trimmed V and J ends, which lost 8 bases and 8 bases, there was a span of 18 bases. CDR3 in DNA: TGTGCCAGCCTACGCGGCGGGACTCAAACCCAGTACTTC. This codes for CASLRGGTQTQYF.

This clonotype showed up just a few times. The V and J genes are TRBV5-1 and TRBJ2-2; 8 bases match TRBD1. CDR1 and CDR2 from the germline V gene are SGHRS and YFSETQ. The CDR3 is 17 amino acids. V lost 0 bases, J lost 3 bases, and 7 bases stayed unmatched. CDR3 DNA: TGCGCCAGCAGCTTGGAGTCGAGGACAGGGTACACCGGGGAGCTGTTTTTT. It yields the protein CASSLESRTGYTGELFF.

In regard to this clonotype: Being one base from a much bigger clone, this may be a read error. The chain employs TRBV10-1 and TRBJ2-3; possible D gene TRBD1, 5 bases. The closer fit of TRBJ1-5 to the DNA end suggests the J call may be wrong. The CDR3 has 15 amino acids. Per germline, CDR1 WNHNN and CDR2 SYGVQD (reference sequence). The CDR3 DNA reads TGCGCCAGCAGTGAGGGACTAGCGGACACAGATACGCAGCATTTT. Translated, it gives CASSEGLADTDTQHF.

The V call is TRBV5-5, the J call TRBJ1-5, with no clear D. The CDR3 length is 15 residues. Germline CDR1 SGHKS, CDR2 YYEKEE (reference sequence). V lost 0 bases, J lost 1 base, and 8 bases lay in between. CDR3 in DNA: TGTGCCAGCAGCTTGGTAGGGAGGAGCAATCAGCCCCAGCATTTT. Its protein is CASSLVGRSNQPQHF.

This clonotype was seen many times. V and J are TRBV18 and TRBJ1-1, with a tentative D call TRBD1 (6 bases). V was trimmed by 1 base and J by 10 bases, leaving 16 bases between them. Germline CDR1 and CDR2: KGHSH and LQKENI. There are 14 residues in the CDR3. The CDR3 sequence is CASSPQGGELGAFF. CDR3 DNA: TGTGCCAGCTCACCACAGGGGGGGGAACTCGGAGCTTTCTTT.

This clonotype came up many times. The J gene is TRBJ2-4, the V gene TRBV28; TRBD2 is a possible D gene (5 bases). Germline-derived CDR1 and CDR2 are MDHEN and SYDVKM. Trimming left V 4 bases short and J 0 bases short, with 16 bases between. CDR3 length: 17 amino acids. The CDR3: CASSSPEVALAKNIQYF. CDR3 bases: TGTGCCAGCAGTTCCCCGGAGGTGGCCCTAGCCAAAAACATTCAGTACTTC.

In its sample, this clonotype was seen many times. The CDR3 reads CSASSGTGHNQPQHF. The CDR3, as DNA: TGCAGTGCTAGCTCCGGGACAGGCCACAATCAGCCCCAGCATTTT. The V and J genes are TRBV20-1 and TRBJ1-5; 8 bases agree with TRBD1. Germline V gene sequence: CDR1 DFQATT, CDR2 SNEGSKA (reference sequence). The J segment lost 3 bases and the V segment lost 3 bases, leaving 7 bases of the junction unmatched. The CDR3 spans 15 residues.

The rearrangement links TRBV24-1 to TRBJ2-1; possibly TRBD1 for D (6 bases). Trimming took 6 bases from V and 4 from J, leaving 15 bases between them. From germline, CDR1 is KGHDR and CDR2 SFDVKD. CDR3 length: 15 amino acids. CDR3 sequence (DNA): TGTGCCACCAGTAAAGGGGGAGTGGGGTACAATGAGCAGTTCTTC. It encodes CATSKGGVGYNEQFF.

This chain connects TRBV5-1 to TRBJ1-1, with a weak D call TRBD1 (6 bases). CDR3 length: 14 amino acids. The V end lost 7 bases, the J end lost 1 base, and 14 bases lay between the germline ends. Germline CDR1 reads SGHRS; CDR2 reads YFSETQ. Here the CDR3 reads CASGMGQPNTEAFF. The CDR3 bases are TGCGCCAGCGGAATGGGACAACCGAACACTGAAGCTTTCTTT.

This chain uses TRBV5-1 with TRBJ1-1, with TRBD1 matching 8 bases. Germline V gene sequence: CDR1 SGHRS, CDR2 YFSETQ. J gave up 8 bases and V 4 bases, and 10 bases lay outside the gene matches. The CDR3 loop spans 14 amino acids. The CDR3 DNA sequence: TGCGCCAGCAGCACCGGGACAGGAGGAGTGGAAGCTTTCTTT. Protein: CASSTGTGGVEAFF.

This clonotype was seen a few times. The chain is built from TRBV2 and TRBJ2-1; D is possibly TRBD2 (5 bases). Germline loops: CDR1 SNHLY, CDR2 FYNNEI. Trimming took 4 bases from V and 2 from J, leaving 18 bases between them. The CDR3 is 17 amino acids. DNA for the CDR3: TGTGCCAGCAGTGTAGCAAGCGGAAAAAGCGCCTACAATGAGCAGTTCTTC. Translated, it gives CASSVASGKSAYNEQFF.

This clonotype was detected many times. This rearrangement joins TRBV11-2 to TRBJ2-1; D may be TRBD1 (5 bases). Trimming left V 0 bases short and J 12 bases short, with 15 bases between. Germline CDR1 SGHAT, CDR2 FQNNGV. CDR3 length: 14 amino acids. The CDR3 DNA reads TGTGCCAGCAGCTTAGAGAGGCAGGGCCTTGGGCAGTTCTTC. The encoded protein is CASSLERQGLGQFF.

For this clonotype: This may be a read error, as it is one base from a much larger clone. The gene calls are TRBV13 and TRBJ2-5; D gene uncertain. The CDR3 has 12 amino acids. Germline loops: CDR1 PRHDT, CDR2 FYEKMQ (reference sequence). The CDR3 sequence is CASSEAQQTQYF. For the CDR3, the DNA is TGTGCCAGCAGCGAAGCCCAACAGACCCAGTACTTC.

The CDR3 sequence: CASSDRDGLETEAFF. The CDR3, as DNA: TGTGCCAGCAGTGATAGGGACGGCCTGGAAACTGAAGCTTTCTTT. This chain joins TRBV25-1 and TRBJ1-1, with a possible D match to TRBD1 (5 bases). The CDR3 consists of 15 residues. V lost 3 bases to trimming and J lost 5 bases, with 16 bases between them. Germline V lookup: CDR1 MGHDK, CDR2 SYGVNS. The full variable domain, its missing parts supplied by reference TRBV25-1 and TRBJ1-1, is EADIYQTPRYLVIGTGKKITLECSQTMGHDKMYWYQQDPGMELHLIHYSYGVNSTEKGDLSSESTVSRIRTEHFPLTLESARPSHTSQYLCASSDRDGLETEAFFGQGTRLTVV.

Ten or more counts support this clonotype. J is TRBJ1-2 and V is TRBV28; D is ambiguous. There are 15 residues in the CDR3. Germline V lookup: CDR1 MDHEN, CDR2 SYDVKM. V was cut by 1 base and J by 2 bases, with 11 bases left in between. The CDR3 loop reads CASSLFAHTNYGYTF. In DNA form, the CDR3 reads TGTGCCAGCAGTTTATTTGCACACACCAACTATGGCTACACCTTC.